Shown below are 24 T cell receptor beta chains from a single sample sequenced in a study of blood T cell repertoires in COVID-19 (dated by TCRdb to 2020 to 2021). Libraries came from the immunoSEQ multiplex PCR assay. In TCRdb, the immuneACCESS table is reduced to in-frame sequences with V and J assigned. These tables do not hold every clone; where another copy was compared, an unresolved V gene accounts for under half, and the others remain unexplained. This sample has about 320,000 clones in its table, and about 92% of those were observed once. The ten largest clones capture 2% to 3% of the sample. Sequenced sample: PBMCs or T cells enriched from blood (not recorded which). These TCRs come from a man between 60 and 75 years old who had recovered from COVID-19.

In its sample, this clone was seen once. In DNA, the CDR3 is TGCGCCAGCAGCCAAGACAGGGCCTATGGCTACACCTTC. Residues: CASSQDRAYGYTF. The chain uses TRBV4-1 and TRBJ1-2; the D gene is possibly TRBD1 (5 bases). Germline values: CDR1 MGHRA, CDR2 YSYEKL. The CDR3 contains 13 residues. Trimming shortened V by 0 bases and J by 4 bases, and 6 bases separated the two germline ends.

The rearrangement joins TRBV11-3 to TRBJ1-5; 10 bases map to TRBD1. The CDR3 contains 15 residues. Trimming took 8 bases from V and 2 from J; bases not matched to a gene: 6. Per the germline V gene, CDR1 is SGHNT and CDR2 is YENEEA. This CDR3 is CASGRQGAGNQPQHF. The CDR3 DNA follows: TGTGCCAGCGGGAGACAGGGGGCCGGCAATCAGCCCCAGCATTTT.

The chain recombines TRBV5-1 with TRBJ2-1; D gene uncertain. Germline assignment: CDR1 SGHRS and CDR2 YFSETQ. Trimming shortened V by 1 base and J by 4 bases, and 12 bases separated the two germline ends. The CDR3 extends over 15 amino acids. CDR3 sequence: CASSLMSGGYNEQFF. The CDR3 region has the DNA TGCGCCAGCAGCTTGATGTCGGGTGGATACAATGAGCAGTTCTTC.

V and J are TRBV19 and TRBJ1-6; the D gene is possibly TRBD1 (5 bases). This CDR3 region has 14 residues. CDR1 is LNHDA and CDR2 is SQIVND in the germline V gene (reference sequence). The V gene lost 3 bases and the J gene lost 7 bases, with 10 bases spanning the gap. CDR3 nucleotides: TGTGCCAGTAGTATCGAGGGGAGGAATTCACCCCTCCACTTT. The encoded protein is CASSIEGRNSPLHF.

The rearrangement links TRBV28 to TRBJ2-4, with a tentative D call TRBD1 (5 bases). Germline values: CDR1 MDHEN, CDR2 SYDVKM. The CDR3 totals 15 residues. Trimming left V 10 bases short and J 10 bases short, with 26 bases between. CDR3 in amino acids: CATSSLSDIGVIQYF. Here the CDR3 DNA reads TGTGCCACCAGCAGTTTGTCGGACATAGGGGTTATTCAGTACTTC.

The chain has TRBV6-5 and TRBJ1-5; TRBD1 matches at 9 bases. The ends lost 6 bases at V and 5 bases at J; junction bases unmatched: 8. Germline V gene sequence: CDR1 MNHEY, CDR2 SVGAGI. CDR3 size: 15 residues. In nucleotides, the CDR3 is TGTGCCAGCAGCCGACAGGGGGTGGAAGATCAGCCCCAGCATTTT. As protein: CASSRQGVEDQPQHF.

The chain is built from TRBV7-2 and TRBJ1-2, with unresolved D. CDR1 is SGHTA, CDR2 FQGNSA, per germline. V was clipped by 1 base and J by 4 bases, with 16 bases between them. The CDR3 is 16 residues long. Here the CDR3 DNA reads TGTGCCAGCAGCTTAGATGGCCACCCGAAGTCCTATGGCTACACCTTC. Its protein is CASSLDGHPKSYGYTF.

V gene TRBV24-1 combines with J gene TRBJ1-5, with D possibly matching TRBD1 (6 bases). V was cut by 3 bases and J by 1 base, with 6 bases left in between. Germline V gene data show CDR1 as KGHDR and CDR2 as SFDVKD. CDR3 length equals 14 residues. CDR3: CATSDGQSNQPQHF. The CDR3 DNA follows: TGTGCCACCAGTGATGGACAGAGCAATCAGCCCCAGCATTTT.

J is TRBJ1-1 and V is TRBV7-9; no definite D call. The CDR3 consists of 15 residues. The V end was cut by 5 bases, the J end by 3 bases, with 16 bases between. Germline CDR1 reads SEHNR; CDR2 reads FQNEAQ (reference sequence). The chain's CDR3 is CASSGRPWRDTEAFF. The CDR3 DNA reads TGTGCCAGCAGCGGACGACCCTGGCGGGACACTGAAGCTTTCTTT.

This chain joins TRBV19 and TRBJ1-5; the D is unclear. V was trimmed by 1 base and J by 7 bases, leaving 14 bases between them. The CDR3 loop spans 15 amino acids. In germline, CDR1 is LNHDA, CDR2 SQIVND (reference sequence). DNA of the CDR3: TGTGCCAGTAGTATAGTAGCAGCACCCGGGCAGCCCCAGCATTTT. Protein product: CASSIVAAPGQPQHF.

A single count supports this clone. The CDR3 here is CASRQGQGNTEAFF. CDR3 DNA sequence: TGTGCCAGCAGACAGGGACAGGGGAACACTGAAGCTTTCTTT. This chain connects TRBV7-6 to TRBJ1-1, with 9 bases matching TRBD1. The CDR3 runs 14 residues. CDR1 SGHVS and CDR2 FNYEAQ come from the germline V gene. The junction had 3 bases not matched to a gene; V was cut back by 6 bases and J by 1 base.

The chain recombines TRBV6-5 with TRBJ2-3, with TRBD2 matching 8 bases. The germline V gene has CDR1 MNHEY and CDR2 SVGAGI. The CDR3 has 15 residues. V shed 4 bases, J shed 1 base, and the junction held 4 bases outside the gene matches. CDR3 sequence (DNA): TGTGCCAGCAGTTCGGGGGGGGCTGGCACAGATACGCAGTATTTT. This encodes CASSSGGAGTDTQYF.

This chain joins TRBV20-1 and TRBJ1-5; the D gene is possibly TRBD1 (5 bases). Looked up from germline, CDR1 is DFQATT and CDR2 is SNEGSKA (reference sequence). The CDR3 has 15 amino acids. V lost 3 bases, J lost 8 bases, and 20 bases lay in between. The CDR3 is CSASLRQNRFEPQHF. In DNA form, the CDR3 reads TGCAGTGCTAGTCTCAGACAGAACCGTTTTGAGCCCCAGCATTTT.

V is TRBV20-1 and J is TRBJ1-2; possible D gene TRBD1, 6 bases. This CDR3 is 16 amino acids long. Germline lookup yields CDR1 DFQATT and CDR2 SNEGSKA (reference sequence). The V end was cut by 3 bases, the J end by 1 base, with 18 bases between. The CDR3 is CSASDANRAYNYGYTF. DNA for the CDR3: TGCAGTGCTAGTGATGCCAACAGGGCTTATAACTATGGCTACACCTTC.

This sequence joins TRBV7-6 and TRBJ2-1; TRBD1 matches 10 bases. The germline gives CDR1 SGHVS, CDR2 FNYEAQ. The CDR3 is 15 amino acids. V lost 2 bases and J lost 6; bases outside the gene matches: 4. The CDR3 bases are TGTGCCAGCAGCTTATCGGACAGGGGGGCCAATGAGCAGTTCTTC. Translating gives CASSLSDRGANEQFF.

The rearrangement links TRBV6-5 to TRBJ1-4; TRBD1 is a possible D gene (5 bases). There are 14 residues in the CDR3. V lost 9 bases and J 7 bases, leaving 18 bases between the germline ends. Germline CDR1 reads MNHEY; CDR2 reads SVGAGI. The CDR3 nucleotides read TGTGCCAGTTTCTTGGGGGGGATTAGTGAAAAACTGTTTTTT. Its protein product is CASFLGGISEKLFF.

The V and J genes are TRBV5-4 and TRBJ1-3; tentatively, D is TRBD1 (6 bases). Germline CDR1 SGHNT, CDR2 YYREEE (reference sequence). V was pared by 2 bases and J by 0 bases, with 15 bases between. The CDR3 has 17 amino acids. The CDR3 sequence: CASSFGGAILSGNTIYF. The CDR3 DNA is TGTGCCAGCAGCTTTGGGGGGGCCATACTCTCTGGAAACACCATATATTTT.

V is TRBV11-2 and J is TRBJ1-4; tentatively, D is TRBD1 (6 bases). The CDR3 covers 15 residues. Trimming pared 4 bases from V and 7 bases from J, leaving 16 bases between. CDR1 is SGHAT, CDR2 FQNNGV, per germline. The CDR3 sequence is CASSSNRVGAEKLFF. For the CDR3, the DNA is TGTGCCAGCAGCTCCAACAGGGTTGGGGCTGAAAAACTGTTTTTT.

In its sample, this clone was seen once. This CDR3 reads CASSAWPQDSSYNEQFF. CDR3 in DNA: TGTGCCAGCAGCGCCTGGCCACAGGACAGCTCCTACAATGAGCAGTTCTTC. The chain couples TRBV11-2 to TRBJ2-1; perhaps TRBD1 as D (6 bases). From germline, CDR1 is SGHAT and CDR2 FQNNGV. V was cut by 5 bases and J by 0 bases, with 17 bases left in between. This CDR3 is 17 amino acids long.

Comment on this clone: The same CDR3 also results from other DNA sequences found in this sample. CDR3 DNA sequence: TGTGCCAGCAGTGAATTTAACACAGATACGCAGTATTTT. The encoded protein is CASSEFNTDTQYF. This chain links TRBV6-1 with TRBJ2-3; no reliable D call. This CDR3 comprises 13 residues. V lost 2 bases and J lost 2, with 5 bases in between. Per germline, CDR1 MNHNS and CDR2 SASEGT.

J is TRBJ2-2 and V is TRBV28; D remains unclear. V lost 4 bases and J lost 7, with 16 bases in between. The CDR3 is 15 residues long. Germline-derived CDR1 and CDR2 are MDHEN and SYDVKM. CDR3 in amino acids: CASSSGSLSFGELFF. As DNA, the CDR3 is TGTGCCAGCAGTTCAGGTTCTCTCTCTTTCGGGGAGCTGTTTTTT.

The chain is built from TRBV5-1 and TRBJ1-3, with 9 bases identical to TRBD1. The CDR3 totals 15 residues. From germline, CDR1 is SGHRS and CDR2 YFSETQ. The V segment lost 7 bases and the J segment 1 base; nucleotides outside the gene matches: 6. In nucleotides, the CDR3 is TGCGCCAGCGGGGACAGGGAGAGTTCTGGAAACACCATATATTTT. Its translation is CASGDRESSGNTIYF.

V usage is TRBV5-1 and J usage is TRBJ1-1, with D possibly matching TRBD1 (6 bases). The V end lost 4 bases, the J end lost 4 bases, and 8 bases lay between the germline ends. The germline V gene has CDR1 SGHRS and CDR2 YFSETQ. The CDR3 is 12 amino acids. The CDR3 DNA follows: TGCGCCAGCAGCGAAGGGGGCACTGAAGCTTTCTTT. The encoded protein is CASSEGGTEAFF.

CDR3 sequence: CASSRWPGGGTQYF. The DNA of the CDR3 is TGCGCCAGCAGCCGCTGGCCCGGTGGAGGTACCCAGTACTTC. J is TRBJ2-5 and V is TRBV5-1, with D possibly TRBD2 on 5 matching bases. Germline CDR1 reads SGHRS; CDR2 reads YFSETQ. The V and J ends lost 4 bases and 8 bases respectively, with 18 bases between them. The CDR3 extends over 14 amino acids. Looking up the rest from reference TRBV5-1 and TRBJ2-5 gives the full variable domain: KAGVTQTPRYLIKTRGQQVTLSCSPISGHRSVSWYQQTPGQGLQFLFEYFSETQRNKGNFPGRFSGRQFSNSRSEMNVSTLELGDSALYLCASSRWPGGGTQYFGPGTRLLVL.